This TCR beta chain originates from a study of cytomegalovirus exposure and HLA in healthy donors. Study background: Prior work identified around 120 million unique TCR beta sequences in 190 million or so T cells.

Both 60 Vbeta primers and 13 Jbeta primers went into the PCR. Assay: immunoSEQ multiplex PCR; the TCRdb copy retains only in-frame clones and omits some. The table records some 170,000 clones, 75% to 85% of them present only once. Germline values: CDR1 SGHDT, CDR2 YYEEEE. The CDR3 sequence is 12 residues long. Unmatched junction bases numbered 4, after V lost 4 bases and J lost 7 bases. This clone has more than one count but fewer than ten. This TCR was recovered from a woman under 30 in good health and CMV-seropositive. This chain links TRBV5-6 with TRBJ1-2, with 7 bases fitting TRBD1. The sequenced sample was PBMCs. Here the CDR3 reads CASSPDRVGYTF. The CDR3 coding sequence is TGTGCCAGCAGCCCAGACAGGGTTGGCTACACCTTC. Together with reference TRBV5-6 and TRBJ1-2, the CDR3 gives the full variable domain: DAGVTQSPTHLIKTRGQQVTLRCSPKSGHDTVSWYQQALGQGPQFIFQYYEEEERQRGNFPDRFSGHQFPNYSSELNVNALLLGDSALYLCASSPDRVGYTFGSGTRLTVV.